This T cell receptor beta chain was captured in a study of blood T cell repertoires in COVID-19 (dated by TCRdb to 2018 to 2021). Background for the entire study: Samples covering the acute and convalescent phases of COVID-19 were provided by collaborators in the United States, Italy and Spain. Where available, HLA class I and class II types were taken from metadata supplied by the sample provider and were not determined by assay-based typing. Deeply sampled blood TCRbeta repertoires from subjects exposed to, actively infected with, or recovered from COVID-19 were included in the dataset. A freely available public database, intended as a resource for researchers studying the immune response to SARS-CoV-2, is where the repertoires were released. A de-identified subject ID, COVID-19 status, age in years and sex were almost always included in the sample metadata. The material from the prospective study consisted of cDNA or gDNA derived from T cells, B-cell-depleted T cells, or PBMCs. Samples came from the ongoing ImmuneRACE study (first 160 participants) plus 1,254 subjects from 6 global collaborators. The paper as a whole reports these results and caveats: The quantity of clinical and demographic metadata differed by source and by participant and was supplied without curation.

This clone was seen more than once but under ten times. Its antigen specificity is not known. One base away there is no much larger clone; base qualities are not given. The collaborating institutions used their own protocols to collect whole blood in K2EDTA tubes. Collaborator samples were shipped for TCRbeta analysis as frozen whole blood, isolated PBMCs, or DNA extracted from either sample type. TCRbeta CDR3 regions were amplified from genomic DNA using the immunoSEQ Assay, a bias-controlled multiplex PCR. The paper's processing steps were these. The number of nucleated cells in each sample was estimated by amplification of reference gene primers within the assay. To quantify the absolute abundance of each unique TCRbeta CDR3 rearrangement, sequence reads were collapsed and filtered. For each sample, productive Simpson clonality was calculated as the square root of Simpson's diversity index across productive rearrangements. The clones in this table, taken by TCRdb from immuneACCESS, are in-frame only. Not every clone is retained; where verified, under half of the shortfall comes from an unresolved V gene, and the cause of the rest is unknown. The V and J calls and the clone size are those of that table, but D and trimming were determined from the DNA. The sample data list approximately 240,000 clones, and 82% of these were observed just once. The top ten clones comprise 4.9% of the sample.

V drops 6 bases and J drops 8 bases, leaving 14 bases in between. Via the germline V gene, CDR1 is MDHEN and CDR2 SYDVKM. The cysteine opens and the phenylalanine closes a CDR3 of 13 amino acids. Only CDR3 DNA remains: 39 bases, in frame from the first base. Recombination joined TRBV28 with TRBJ1-3, with TRBD1 perhaps the D gene, on 5 matching bases. Sequenced material: peripheral blood. This clonotype was obtained from a woman of 80 years or more with active or convalescent COVID-19. The DNA sequence is given as TGTGCCAGCAGGTCTCCAGGGAGGGACACCATATATTTT. It encodes CASRSPGRDTIYF.